This entry lists 17 T cell receptor beta chains sequenced from one sample in a study of shared clonotypes between healthy human individuals. Naive CD8 populations comprised CD45RO-negative cells positively selected for CCR7, excluding terminally differentiated effector memory CD45RA+ cells. Sequencing used immunoSEQ multiplex PCR; TCRdb keeps in-frame clones, though not all of them. The sample holds 1.5 million to 2.5 million clones, about 95% seen once. The sample taken for sequencing was naive CD8+ T cells sorted from blood. All receptors come from a man aged 18 to 35 in good health.

The V call is TRBV6-6, the J call TRBJ2-7, with a possible D match to TRBD2 (5 bases). The V end lost 6 bases, the J end lost 3 bases, and 15 bases lay between the germline ends. Germline CDR1 MNHNY, CDR2 SVGAGI (reference sequence). The CDR3 runs to 14 residues. CDR3 DNA sequence: TGTGCCAGCAGCCGCGAAAACGCGGGCTACGAGCAGTACTTC. This codes for CASSRENAGYEQYF.

The rearrangement links TRBV2 to TRBJ2-1; the D is unclear. V was trimmed by 1 base and J by 9 bases, leaving 7 bases between them. The length of the CDR3 is 12 residues. Germline CDR1 is SNHLY and CDR2 is FYNNEI. The CDR3 loop reads CASSEDFIEQFF. The CDR3 DNA sequence: TGTGCCAGCAGTGAAGATTTCATTGAGCAGTTCTTC. Full variable domain (outside the CDR3, taken from reference TRBV2 and TRBJ2-1): EPEVTQTPSHQVTQMGQEVILRCVPISNHLYFYWYRQILGQKVEFLVSFYNNEISEKSEIFDDQFSVERPDGSNFTLKIRSTKLEDSAMYFCASSEDFIEQFFGPGTRLTVL.

J is TRBJ2-1 and V is TRBV7-2; no definite D call. This CDR3 has 14 residues. Germline lookup yields CDR1 SGHTA and CDR2 FQGNSA. V was trimmed by 2 bases and J by 4 bases, leaving 9 bases between them. CDR3 DNA: TGTGCCAGCAGCTTACTCTCGGGTTACAATGAGCAGTTCTTC. Translation gives CASSLLSGYNEQFF.

V gene TRBV19 combines with J gene TRBJ2-2; tentatively, D is TRBD1 or TRBD2 (5 bases each). The CDR3 has 13 amino acids. Per the germline V gene, CDR1 is LNHDA and CDR2 is SQIVND (reference sequence). V was clipped by 5 bases and J by 8 bases, with 12 bases between them. The DNA of the CDR3 is TGTGCCAGTAGTCCGGGGCCCGGAGGGGAGCTGTTTTTT. Encoded protein: CASSPGPGGELFF.

This clone showed up just once. This sequence joins TRBV29-1 and TRBJ2-7; D might be TRBD1 (5 bases). Trimming removed 1 base from V and 0 bases from J, with 7 bases in between. This CDR3 is 13 amino acids long. Germline CDR1 is SQVTM and CDR2 is ANQGSEA. Here the CDR3 reads CSVEAGHSYEQYF. For the CDR3, the DNA is TGCAGCGTTGAAGCCGGACACTCCTACGAGCAGTACTTC.

This chain joins TRBV6-6 and TRBJ1-2; perhaps TRBD1 as D (6 bases). CDR1 and CDR2 (germline): MNHNY, SVGAGI (reference sequence). The CDR3 has 15 residues. The V and J ends lost 6 bases and 3 bases respectively, with 17 bases between them. The CDR3 region is CASRLQGLDDYGYTF. The CDR3, as DNA: TGTGCCAGCAGGTTACAGGGCCTGGATGACTATGGCTACACCTTC.

CDR3 region: CASSDADNSPLHF. CDR3 nucleotides: TGTGCCAGCAGTGACGCTGATAATTCACCCCTCCACTTT. V is TRBV6-4 and J is TRBJ1-6; no firm D call. The germline CDR1 and CDR2 sequences are MRHNA and SNTAGT. Trimming left V 2 bases short and J 5 bases short, with 4 bases between. This CDR3 is built from 13 residues.

CDR3 sequence reads: CASSWDREYSYEQYF. The CDR3, as DNA: TGTGCCAGCAGTTGGGACAGGGAATATTCCTACGAGCAGTACTTC. The genes are TRBV6-5 and TRBJ2-7, with 9 positions matching TRBD1. Germline CDR1 and CDR2: MNHEY and SVGAGI. V shed 4 bases, J shed 1 base, and the junction held 5 bases outside the gene matches. The CDR3 is made up of 15 amino acids.

This clone was observed once. The rearrangement uses TRBV29-1 and TRBJ2-5, with 11 bases lining up with TRBD2. With the DNA end fitting TRBJ2-7 better, the J assignment may be wrong. Germline V CDR1 and CDR2: SQVTM, ANQGSEA. The CDR3 is 13 amino acids. CDR3 in amino acids: CSVDSGRDYEQYF. CDR3 in DNA: TGCAGCGTTGATAGCGGGAGGGATTACGAGCAGTACTTC.

The V and J genes are TRBV4-1 and TRBJ2-3; no clear D gene. Trimming pared 3 bases from V and 0 bases from J, leaving 13 bases between. The CDR3 sequence is 16 residues long. Germline V gives CDR1 MGHRA, CDR2 YSYEKL. The CDR3 nucleotides are TGCGCCAGCAGCCAGGCCATGACACGAAGCACAGATACGCAGTATTTT. Encoded protein: CASSQAMTRSTDTQYF.

CDR3 bases: TGTGCCATCAGTGATCGGACATCGTCATCGTACCAAGAGACCCAGTACTTC. Translating it yields CAISDRTSSSYQETQYF. The V call is TRBV10-3, the J call TRBJ2-5, with D perhaps matching TRBD1 (5 bases). In germline, CDR1 is ENHRY, CDR2 SYGVKD. Trimming left V 3 bases short and J 0 bases short, with 17 bases between. CDR3 size: 17 residues.

Worth noting for this clone: The same CDR3 can be traced to other DNA sequences in this sample. The chain combines TRBV9 with TRBJ1-1; D uncertain. The CDR3 contains 14 residues. Trimming took 0 bases from V and 1 from J, leaving 7 bases between them. The germline V gene encodes CDR1 SGDLS and CDR2 YYNGEE. Here the CDR3 DNA reads TGTGCCAGCAGCGTAGGGGCGGGGAACACTGAAGCTTTCTTT. Translating gives CASSVGAGNTEAFF.

V and J are TRBV5-4 and TRBJ2-5, with D tentatively TRBD1 (6 bases). Germline CDR1 reads SGHNT; CDR2 reads YYREEE (reference sequence). CDR3 length equals 14 residues. V lost 2 bases, J lost 5 bases, and 13 bases lay in between. The CDR3 bases are TGTGCCAGCAGCTTTTTGCAGGGGTCGGAGACCCAGTACTTC. It is translated as CASSFLQGSETQYF.

The chain has TRBV4-1 and TRBJ1-4, with D unclear. Germline V CDR1 and CDR2: MGHRA, YSYEKL. V was pared by 3 bases and J by 5 bases, with 1 base between. This CDR3 has 11 amino acids. The DNA for the CDR3 is TGCGCCAGCAGCCAGAATGAAAAACTGTTTTTT. Translation: CASSQNEKLFF.

This rearrangement joins TRBV4-1 to TRBJ2-7, with 10 bases lining up with TRBD2. Germline trimming cut 4 bases from V and 4 bases from J; bases unmatched to any gene: 4. Germline V gene lookup returns CDR1 MGHRA and CDR2 YSYEKL. The CDR3 has 14 amino acids. CDR3: CASSRLAGVYEQYF. CDR3 sequence (DNA): TGCGCCAGCAGCCGGCTAGCGGGAGTTTACGAGCAGTACTTC.

The rearrangement uses TRBV19 and TRBJ1-5, with D unresolved. V gave up 6 bases and J gave up 0 bases, with 6 bases separating them. The CDR3 is made up of 13 amino acids. Germline assignment: CDR1 LNHDA and CDR2 SQIVND (reference sequence). The CDR3 DNA sequence: TGTGCCAGTAGCCCCATTAGCAATCAGCCCCAGCATTTT. This sequence encodes CASSPISNQPQHF.

This clone was recorded once. The J gene is TRBJ2-7, the V gene TRBV14; TRBD2 aligns across 8 bases. CDR3 length: 13 amino acids. Germline lookup yields CDR1 SGHDN and CDR2 FVKESK. Losses at the gene ends were 11 bases for V and 6 bases for J; bases not matched to a gene: 12. Here the CDR3 DNA reads TGTGCCTCATCCCCAACCGGGAGGGGCGAGCAGTACTTC. It specifies CASSPTGRGEQYF.